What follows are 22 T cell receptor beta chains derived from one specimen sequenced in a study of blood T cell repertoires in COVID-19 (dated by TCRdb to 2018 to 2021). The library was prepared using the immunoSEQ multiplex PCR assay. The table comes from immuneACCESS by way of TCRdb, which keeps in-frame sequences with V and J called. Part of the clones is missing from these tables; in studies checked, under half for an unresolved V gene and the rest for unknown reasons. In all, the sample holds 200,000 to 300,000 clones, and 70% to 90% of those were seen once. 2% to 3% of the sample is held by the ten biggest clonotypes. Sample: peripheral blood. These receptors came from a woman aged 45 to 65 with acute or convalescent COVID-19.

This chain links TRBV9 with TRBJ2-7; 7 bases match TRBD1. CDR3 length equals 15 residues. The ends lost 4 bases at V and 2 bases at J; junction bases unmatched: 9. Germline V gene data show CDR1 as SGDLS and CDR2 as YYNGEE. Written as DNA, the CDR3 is TGTGCCAGCAGCCGCCGACAGGGTCCGACCTACGAGCAGTACTTC. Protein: CASSRRQGPTYEQYF.

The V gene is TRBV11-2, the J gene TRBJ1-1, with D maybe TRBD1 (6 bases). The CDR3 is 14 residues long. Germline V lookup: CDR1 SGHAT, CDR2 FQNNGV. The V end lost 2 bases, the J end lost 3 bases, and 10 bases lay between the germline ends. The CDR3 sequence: CASSLNRADTEAFF. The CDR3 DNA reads TGTGCCAGCAGCTTAAACAGGGCGGACACTGAAGCTTTCTTT.

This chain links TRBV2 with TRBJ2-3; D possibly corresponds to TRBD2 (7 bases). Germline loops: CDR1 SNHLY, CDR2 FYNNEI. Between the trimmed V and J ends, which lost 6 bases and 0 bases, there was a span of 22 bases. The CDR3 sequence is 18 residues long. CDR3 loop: CASRRRGRETISTDTQYF. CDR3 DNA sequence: TGTGCCAGCAGACGAAGGGGGAGGGAGACAATTAGCACAGATACGCAGTATTTT.

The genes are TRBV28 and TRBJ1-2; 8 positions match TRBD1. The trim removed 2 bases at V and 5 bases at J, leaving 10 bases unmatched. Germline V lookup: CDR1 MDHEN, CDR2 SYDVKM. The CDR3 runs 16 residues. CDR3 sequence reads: CASSLPEGGTGYGYTF. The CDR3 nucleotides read TGTGCCAGCAGTTTACCCGAGGGGGGGACAGGATATGGCTACACCTTC.

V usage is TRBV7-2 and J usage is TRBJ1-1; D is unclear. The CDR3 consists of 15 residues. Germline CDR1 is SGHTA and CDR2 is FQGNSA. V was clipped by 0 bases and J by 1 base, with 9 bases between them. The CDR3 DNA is TGTGCCAGCAGCTTAGCGGGGAGGCCGAACACTGAAGCTTTCTTT. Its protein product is CASSLAGRPNTEAFF. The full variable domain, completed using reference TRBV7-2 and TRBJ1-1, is GAGVSQSPSNKVTEKGKDVELRCDPISGHTALYWYRQSLGQGLEFLIYFQGNSAPDKSGLPSDRFSAERTGGSVSTLTIQRTQQEDSAVYLCASSLAGRPNTEAFFGQGTRLTVV.

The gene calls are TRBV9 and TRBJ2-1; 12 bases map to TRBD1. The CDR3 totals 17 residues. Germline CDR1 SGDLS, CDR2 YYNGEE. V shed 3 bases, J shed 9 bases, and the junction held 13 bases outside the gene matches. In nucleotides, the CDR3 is TGTGCCAGCAGCGCCCGGGACAGGGGGCAATTTAGGGCTGAGCAGTTCTTC. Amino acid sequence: CASSARDRGQFRAEQFF.

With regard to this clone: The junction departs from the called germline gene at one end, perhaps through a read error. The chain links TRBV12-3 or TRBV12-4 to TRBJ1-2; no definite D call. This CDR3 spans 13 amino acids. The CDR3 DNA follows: TGTGCCAGCAGTCGAAAACTACCCGGCCGATTTTCCTTC. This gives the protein CASSRKLPGRFSF.

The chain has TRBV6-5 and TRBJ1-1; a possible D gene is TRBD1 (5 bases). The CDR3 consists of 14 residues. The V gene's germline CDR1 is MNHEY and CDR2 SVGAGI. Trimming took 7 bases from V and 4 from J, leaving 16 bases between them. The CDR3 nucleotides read TGTGCCAGCACCTTCTCCAGGGTTACCACTGAAGCTTTCTTT. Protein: CASTFSRVTTEAFF.

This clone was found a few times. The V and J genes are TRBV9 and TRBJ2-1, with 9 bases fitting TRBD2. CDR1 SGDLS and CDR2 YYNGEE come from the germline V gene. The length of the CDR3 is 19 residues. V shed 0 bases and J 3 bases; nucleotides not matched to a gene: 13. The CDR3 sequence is CASSVGASGMASNYNEQFF. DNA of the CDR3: TGTGCCAGCAGCGTAGGCGCTAGCGGGATGGCTTCGAACTACAATGAGCAGTTCTTC.

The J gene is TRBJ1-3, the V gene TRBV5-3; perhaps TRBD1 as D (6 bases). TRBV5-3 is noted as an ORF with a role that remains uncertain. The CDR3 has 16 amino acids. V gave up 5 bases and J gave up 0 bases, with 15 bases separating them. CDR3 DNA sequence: TGTGCCAGAAGTACAAGACAGGAGAACTCTGGAAACACCATATATTTT. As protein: CARSTRQENSGNTIYF.

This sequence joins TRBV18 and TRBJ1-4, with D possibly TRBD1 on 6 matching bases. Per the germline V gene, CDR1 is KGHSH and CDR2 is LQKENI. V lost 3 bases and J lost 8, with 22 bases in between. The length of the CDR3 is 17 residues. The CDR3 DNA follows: TGTGCCAGCTCACCGAATCGCCTTACAGGGTTTCAGGAAAAACTGTTTTTT. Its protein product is CASSPNRLTGFQEKLFF.

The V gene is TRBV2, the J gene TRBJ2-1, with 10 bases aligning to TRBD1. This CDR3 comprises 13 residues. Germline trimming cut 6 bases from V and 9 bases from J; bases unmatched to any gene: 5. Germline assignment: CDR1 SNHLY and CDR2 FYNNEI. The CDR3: CASRAGQGFEQFF. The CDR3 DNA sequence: TGTGCCAGCAGGGCGGGACAGGGGTTTGAGCAGTTCTTC.

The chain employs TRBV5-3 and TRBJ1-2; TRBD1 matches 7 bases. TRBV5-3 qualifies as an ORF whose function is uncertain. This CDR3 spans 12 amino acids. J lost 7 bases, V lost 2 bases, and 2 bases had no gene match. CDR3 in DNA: TGTGCCAGAAGCTTAACAGGGGTTGGCTACACCTTC. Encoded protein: CARSLTGVGYTF.

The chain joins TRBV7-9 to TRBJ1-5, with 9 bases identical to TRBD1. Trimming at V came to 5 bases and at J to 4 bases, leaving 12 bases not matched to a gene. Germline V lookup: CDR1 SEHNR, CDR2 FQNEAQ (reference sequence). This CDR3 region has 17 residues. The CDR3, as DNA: TGTGCCAGCAGCGAGTTTTCCGGGACAGGGACGAATCAGCCCCAGCATTTT. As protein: CASSEFSGTGTNQPQHF.

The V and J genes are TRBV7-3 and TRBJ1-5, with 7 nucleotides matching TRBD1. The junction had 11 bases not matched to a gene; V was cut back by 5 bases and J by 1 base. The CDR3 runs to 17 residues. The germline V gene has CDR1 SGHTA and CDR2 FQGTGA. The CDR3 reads CASSRTPGQVSNQPQHF. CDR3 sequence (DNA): TGTGCCAGCAGCCGAACTCCCGGACAGGTAAGCAATCAGCCCCAGCATTTT.

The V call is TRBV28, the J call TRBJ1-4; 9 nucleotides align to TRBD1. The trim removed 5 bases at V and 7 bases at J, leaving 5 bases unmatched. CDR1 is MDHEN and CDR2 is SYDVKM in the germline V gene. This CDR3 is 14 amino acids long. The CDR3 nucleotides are TGTGCCAGCAGTACCGGGACAGGGCCTGAAAAACTGTTTTTT. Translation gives CASSTGTGPEKLFF.

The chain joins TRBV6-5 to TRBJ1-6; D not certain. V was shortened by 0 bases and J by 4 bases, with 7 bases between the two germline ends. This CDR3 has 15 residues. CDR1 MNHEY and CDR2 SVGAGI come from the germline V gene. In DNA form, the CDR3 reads TGTGCCAGCAGTTACTCCCCAGGTTATAATTCACCCCTCCACTTT. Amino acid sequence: CASSYSPGYNSPLHF.

The CDR3 here is CASSLGASSGAGELFF. CDR3 coding DNA: TGTGCCAGCAGCTTAGGGGCCTCTTCCGGGGCCGGGGAGCTGTTTTTT. This chain uses TRBV7-2 with TRBJ2-2; a possible D gene is TRBD2 (5 bases). CDR1 is SGHTA, CDR2 FQGNSA, per germline. The germline V and J ends were trimmed by 1 base and 6 bases, with 15 bases remaining between them. This CDR3 is 16 amino acids long.

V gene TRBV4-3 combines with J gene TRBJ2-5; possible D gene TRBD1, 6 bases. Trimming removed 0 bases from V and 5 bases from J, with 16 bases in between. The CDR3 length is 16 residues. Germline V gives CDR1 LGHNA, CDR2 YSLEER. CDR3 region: CASSQDLQGIRETQYF. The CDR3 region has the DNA TGCGCCAGCAGCCAAGATTTGCAGGGGATCCGCGAGACCCAGTACTTC.

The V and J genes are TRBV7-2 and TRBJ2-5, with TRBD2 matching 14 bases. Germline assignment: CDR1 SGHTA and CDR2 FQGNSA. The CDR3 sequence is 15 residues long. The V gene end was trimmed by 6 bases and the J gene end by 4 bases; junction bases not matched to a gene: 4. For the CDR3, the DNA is TGTGCCAGCAGTCCCGGGACTAGCGGGAGAGAGACCCAGTACTTC. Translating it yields CASSPGTSGRETQYF.

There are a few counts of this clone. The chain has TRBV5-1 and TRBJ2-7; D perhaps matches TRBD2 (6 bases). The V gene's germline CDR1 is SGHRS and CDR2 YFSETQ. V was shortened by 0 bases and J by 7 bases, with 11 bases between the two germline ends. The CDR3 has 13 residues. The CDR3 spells CASSLVGSFEQYF. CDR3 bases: TGCGCCAGCAGCTTGGTCGGGAGTTTTGAGCAGTACTTC.

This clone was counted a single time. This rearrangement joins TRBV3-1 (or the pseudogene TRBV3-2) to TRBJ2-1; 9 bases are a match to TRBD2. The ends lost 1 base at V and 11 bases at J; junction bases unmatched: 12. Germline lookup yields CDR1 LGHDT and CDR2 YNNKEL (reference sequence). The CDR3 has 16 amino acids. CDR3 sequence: CASSQVASGRPPQQFF. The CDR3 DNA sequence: TGTGCCAGCAGCCAAGTTGCCAGCGGGAGGCCGCCCCAGCAGTTCTTC.